Reported below is one T cell receptor (beta chain). Its specificity is not known. These data are taken from a study of cytomegalovirus exposure and HLA in healthy donors. Study-level findings and limits: The authors later found TCR association rates varying by HLA locus, with DRB1 most and HLA-C fewest. In a later analysis, TCR beta V- and J-gene trimming was associated with a missense DCLRE1C variant.

PCR amplification relied on 60 Vbeta primers (plus 13 Jbeta primers). Authors' analysis steps: Later reanalysis found roughly 80 million unique TCR beta chains, around 9.9 million of them shared. TCRdb's table, derived via immunoSEQ multiplex PCR, lists solely in-frame clones and lacks some. From that table come the V and J calls and clone size; the DNA was used to work out D and trimming. The sample records roughly 120,000 clones, about four fifths being singletons. Germline lookup yields CDR1 ENHRY and CDR2 SYGVKD. Trimming removed 8 bases at V and 4 bases at J, with 20 bases between. The CDR3 consists of 15 residues.

The material sequenced was PBMCs. The genes are TRBV10-3 and TRBJ1-1; tentative D call: TRBD1 (5 bases). The sequence derives from a female donor in good health and CMV-seropositive. The CDR3 nucleotides are TGTGCCATCTCCCGAATGGGGGGTTCCTTCACTGAAGCTTTCTTT. It yields the protein CAISRMGGSFTEAFF.